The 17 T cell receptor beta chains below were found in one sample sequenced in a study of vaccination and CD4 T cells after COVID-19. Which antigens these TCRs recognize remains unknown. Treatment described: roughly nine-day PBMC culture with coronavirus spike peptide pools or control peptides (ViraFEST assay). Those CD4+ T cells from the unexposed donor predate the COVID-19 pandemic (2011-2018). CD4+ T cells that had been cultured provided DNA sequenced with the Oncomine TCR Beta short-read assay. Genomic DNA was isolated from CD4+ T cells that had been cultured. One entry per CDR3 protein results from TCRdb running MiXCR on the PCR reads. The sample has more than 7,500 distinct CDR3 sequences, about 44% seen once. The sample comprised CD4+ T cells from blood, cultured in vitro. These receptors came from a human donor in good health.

DNA for the CDR3: TGTGCCACCAGTGACGGGGGGGGCGCAACCAAAAACATTCAGTACTTC. Translation gives CATSDGGGATKNIQYF. The V call is TRBV24-1, the J call TRBJ2-4; 8 bases are a match to TRBD2. V dropped 4 bases and J dropped 2; count of bases not matched to a gene: 6. CDR3 size: 16 residues. Germline assignment: CDR1 KGHDR and CDR2 SFDVKD.

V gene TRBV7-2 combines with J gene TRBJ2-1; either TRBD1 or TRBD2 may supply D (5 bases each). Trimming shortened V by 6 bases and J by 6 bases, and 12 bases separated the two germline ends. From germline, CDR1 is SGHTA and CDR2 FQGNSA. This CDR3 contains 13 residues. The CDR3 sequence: CASRSGTTNEQFF. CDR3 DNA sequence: TGTGCCAGCAGGAGTGGGACGACCAATGAGCAGTTCTTC.

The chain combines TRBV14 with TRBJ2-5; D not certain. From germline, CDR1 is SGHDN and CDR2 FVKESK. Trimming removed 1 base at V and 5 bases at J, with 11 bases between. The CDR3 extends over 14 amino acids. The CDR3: CASSQVGRWETQYF. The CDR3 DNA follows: TGTGCCAGCAGCCAAGTGGGCCGGTGGGAGACCCAGTACTTC.

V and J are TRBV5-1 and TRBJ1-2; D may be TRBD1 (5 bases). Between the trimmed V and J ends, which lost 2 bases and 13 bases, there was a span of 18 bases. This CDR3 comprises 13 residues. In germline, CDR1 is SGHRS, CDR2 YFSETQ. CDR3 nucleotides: TGCGCCAGCAGCTTAGGCAGCACATGGGGGTCCACCTTC. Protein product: CASSLGSTWGSTF.

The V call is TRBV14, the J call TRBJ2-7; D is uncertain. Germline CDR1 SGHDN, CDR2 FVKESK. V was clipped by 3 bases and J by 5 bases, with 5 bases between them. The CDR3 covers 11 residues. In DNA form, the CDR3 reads TGTGCCAGCAGCCATGCACACGAGCAGTACTTC. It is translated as CASSHAHEQYF. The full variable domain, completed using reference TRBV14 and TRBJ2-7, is EAGVTQFPSHSVIEKGQTVTLRCDPISGHDNLYWYRRVMGKEIKFLLHFVKESKQDESGMPNNRFLAERTGGTYSTLKVQPAELEDSGVYFCASSHAHEQYFGPGTRLTVT.

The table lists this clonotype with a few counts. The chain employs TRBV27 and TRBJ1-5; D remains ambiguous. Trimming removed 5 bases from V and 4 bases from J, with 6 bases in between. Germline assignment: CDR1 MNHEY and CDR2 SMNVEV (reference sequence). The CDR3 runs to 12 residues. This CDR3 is CASSTENQPQHF. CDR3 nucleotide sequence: TGTGCCAGCAGTACAGAAAATCAGCCCCAGCATTTT.

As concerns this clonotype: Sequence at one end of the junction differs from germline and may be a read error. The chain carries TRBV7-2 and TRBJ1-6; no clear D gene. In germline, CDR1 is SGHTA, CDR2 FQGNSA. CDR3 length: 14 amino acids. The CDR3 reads CASSSASFNSPLHF. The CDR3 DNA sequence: TGTGCCAGCAGCTCCGCCTCCTTTAATTCACCCCTCCACTTT.

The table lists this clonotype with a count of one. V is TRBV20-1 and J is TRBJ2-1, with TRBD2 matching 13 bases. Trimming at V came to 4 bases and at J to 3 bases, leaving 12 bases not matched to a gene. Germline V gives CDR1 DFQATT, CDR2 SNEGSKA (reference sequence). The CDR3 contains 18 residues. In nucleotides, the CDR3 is TGCAGTGCTACCACAGGGGGCGGGACTAGCGGGATCTACAATGAGCAGTTCTTC. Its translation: CSATTGGGTSGIYNEQFF.

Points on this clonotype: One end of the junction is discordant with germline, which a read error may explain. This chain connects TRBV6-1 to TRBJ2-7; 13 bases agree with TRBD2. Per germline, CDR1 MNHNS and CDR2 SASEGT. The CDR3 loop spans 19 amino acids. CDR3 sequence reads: CASSERRGILAGGLYEQHF. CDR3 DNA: TGTGCCAGCAGTGAAAGGAGGGGGATACTAGCGGGAGGGTTGTACGAGCAGCACTTC.

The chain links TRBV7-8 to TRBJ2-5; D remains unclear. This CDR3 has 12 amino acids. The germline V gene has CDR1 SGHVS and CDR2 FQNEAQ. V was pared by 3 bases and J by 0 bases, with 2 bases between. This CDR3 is CASSFYQETQYF. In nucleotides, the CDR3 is TGTGCCAGCAGCTTTTACCAAGAGACCCAGTACTTC.

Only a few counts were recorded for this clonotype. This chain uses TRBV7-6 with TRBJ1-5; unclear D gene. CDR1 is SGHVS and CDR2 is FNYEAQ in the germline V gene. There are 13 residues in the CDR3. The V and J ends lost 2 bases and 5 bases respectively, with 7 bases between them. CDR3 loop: CASSLMSDQPQHF. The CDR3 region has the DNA TGTGCCAGCAGCTTAATGAGCGATCAGCCCCAGCATTTT.

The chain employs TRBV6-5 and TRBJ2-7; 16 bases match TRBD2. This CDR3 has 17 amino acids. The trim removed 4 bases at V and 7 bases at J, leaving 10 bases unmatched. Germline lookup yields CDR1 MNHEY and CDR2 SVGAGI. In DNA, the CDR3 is TGTGCCAGCAGTTCGCGGACAGGGACTAGCGGGAGGGGTGAGCAGTACTTC. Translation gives CASSSRTGTSGRGEQYF.

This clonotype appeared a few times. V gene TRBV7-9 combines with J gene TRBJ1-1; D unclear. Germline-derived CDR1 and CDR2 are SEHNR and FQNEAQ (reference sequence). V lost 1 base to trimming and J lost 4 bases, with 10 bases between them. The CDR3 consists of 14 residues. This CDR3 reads CASSLGGWATEAFF. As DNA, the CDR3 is TGTGCCAGCAGCTTAGGAGGGTGGGCCACTGAAGCTTTCTTT.

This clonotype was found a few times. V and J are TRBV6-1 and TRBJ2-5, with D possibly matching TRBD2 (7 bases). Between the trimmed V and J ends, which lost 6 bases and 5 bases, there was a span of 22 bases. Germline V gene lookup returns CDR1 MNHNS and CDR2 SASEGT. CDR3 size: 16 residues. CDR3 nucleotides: TGTGCCAGCAGCCGGGGGGATCAGGGGTTTGGGGAGACCCAGTACTTC. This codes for CASSRGDQGFGETQYF.

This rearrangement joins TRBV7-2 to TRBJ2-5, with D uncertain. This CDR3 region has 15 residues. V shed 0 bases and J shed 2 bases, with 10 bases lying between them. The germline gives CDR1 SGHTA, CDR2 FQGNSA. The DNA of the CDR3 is TGTGCCAGCAGCTTAGCGGTCGGCAGACAAGAGACCCAGTACTTC. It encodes CASSLAVGRQETQYF.

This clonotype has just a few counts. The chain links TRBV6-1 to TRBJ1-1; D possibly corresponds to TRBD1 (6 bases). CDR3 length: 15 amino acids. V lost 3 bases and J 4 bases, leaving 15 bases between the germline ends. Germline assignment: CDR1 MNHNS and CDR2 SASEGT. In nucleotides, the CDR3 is TGTGCCAGCAGTGACCCGAGGGGGGGGACCACTGAAGCTTTCTTT. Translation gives CASSDPRGGTTEAFF.

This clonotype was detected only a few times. In DNA, the CDR3 is TGTGCCAGCAGCTTTGGGCGGGCCGGTCAGCCCCAGCATTTT. Its translation: CASSFGRAGQPQHF. The chain carries TRBV7-8 and TRBJ1-5; D gene unclear. CDR1 is SGHVS, CDR2 FQNEAQ, per germline. The ends were cut back, 3 bases at V and 6 bases at J, with 12 bases in the middle. CDR3 length: 14 amino acids.